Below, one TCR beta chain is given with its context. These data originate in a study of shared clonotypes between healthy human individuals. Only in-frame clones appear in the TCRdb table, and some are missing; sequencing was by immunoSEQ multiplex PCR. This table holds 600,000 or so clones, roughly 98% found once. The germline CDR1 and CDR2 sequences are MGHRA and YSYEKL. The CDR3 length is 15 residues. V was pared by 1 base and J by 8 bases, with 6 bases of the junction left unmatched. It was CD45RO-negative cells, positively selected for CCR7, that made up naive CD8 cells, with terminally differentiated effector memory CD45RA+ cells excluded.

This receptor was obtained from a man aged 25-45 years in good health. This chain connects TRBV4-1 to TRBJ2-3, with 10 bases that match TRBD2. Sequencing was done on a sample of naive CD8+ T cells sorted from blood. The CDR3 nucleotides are TGCGCCAGCAGCCAAGTTCAAGCGGGAGGGGGTACGCAGTATTTT. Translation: CASSQVQAGGGTQYF.